Listed here is a single T cell receptor beta chain. This sample stems from a study of blood T cell repertoires in COVID-19. In the study overall: Some COVID-19 samples were acute and others convalescent; all came from the United States, Italy and Spain. The cDNA or gDNA used as material had been derived from T cells, B-cell-depleted T cells, or PBMCs.

This CDR3 has 17 amino acids. V lost 7 bases, J lost 0 bases, and 7 bases stayed unmatched. Germline assignment: CDR1 LNHNV and CDR2 YYDKDF (reference sequence). How the authors handled the data: Nucleated cell counts were estimated from reference gene primer amplification. Generated by immunoSEQ multiplex PCR, the TCRdb table keeps only in-frame clones and is missing some. V and J calls and clone size follow that table, whereas D and trimming were derived from the DNA. The sample has around 250,000 clones, 86% seen once. The rearrangement joins TRBV15 to TRBJ1-6; 9 nucleotides line up with TRBD1. The clonotype originates from a man aged 40-49 years with active or convalescent COVID-19. What was sequenced was peripheral blood. The CDR3 nucleotides read TGTGCCACCACCCCCGGGACAGGGAGCTCCTATAATTCACCCCTCCACTTT. Its translation: CATTPGTGSSYNSPLHF.